Detailed here is one T cell receptor beta chain. The target antigen is unknown. The sample originates from a study of cytomegalovirus exposure and HLA in healthy donors. Study-wide points: A likely sequencing artifact accounted for one observed cluster of highly shared sequence variants.

This PCR relied on a set of 60 Vbeta primers and 13 Jbeta primers. Profiled with immunoSEQ multiplex PCR; TCRdb holds only in-frame clones, not every one. The table lists 150,000 to 200,000 clones, 70% to 80% of them singletons. This CDR3 spans 16 amino acids. V lost 0 bases to trimming and J lost 3 bases, with 12 bases between them. Germline values: CDR1 MNHEY, CDR2 SMNVEV (reference sequence). This receptor was identified in a woman aged 50 to 60 in good health and CMV-seronegative. The specimen sequenced was PBMCs. The chain joins TRBV27 to TRBJ2-1; D gene uncertain. The CDR3 here is CASSLSVAELYNEQFF. CDR3 DNA: TGTGCCAGCAGTTTATCCGTCGCGGAGCTCTACAATGAGCAGTTCTTC.